This T cell receptor (beta chain) appears in the sequencing data of a study of T cell responses to AZD1222 COVID-19 vaccine. Findings of the study overall: Repertoire sampling happened only post peak T cell response. With two AZD1222 doses given, Spike-specific TCR breadth and depth both rose.

As regards this clone: The antigen remains unidentified.

Sequencing used immunoSEQ multiplex PCR; TCRdb keeps in-frame clones, though not all of them. The sample carries 140,000 to 150,000 clones, approximately 90% recorded once. The material was peripheral blood, obtained on day 0 of AZD1222 vaccination. The receptor was derived from an adult in good health.

As DNA, the CDR3 is TGTGCCAGCAGCGTAGGGACAGGGGCTAACTATGGCTACACCTTC. Its protein product is CASSVGTGANYGYTF. V gene TRBV9 combines with J gene TRBJ1-2; 9 nucleotides match TRBD1. Germline V gives CDR1 SGDLS, CDR2 YYNGEE. V shed 0 bases, J shed 0 bases, and the junction held 0 bases outside the gene matches. The CDR3 length is 15 residues.